This T cell receptor (beta chain) appears in the sequencing data of a study of naive and memory T cell subsets. Study-level points and caveats: A few larger clonotypes appeared in naive repertoires, especially CD8, possibly memory cells re-expressing CD45RA.

After the first PCR, alpha and beta chain libraries were processed separately. There are many counts of this clonotype. Its cognate antigen is unknown. An equimolar mix of two oligonucleotides served as the beta constant-region primer for TRBC1 and TRBC2. The ligated cDNA underwent four PCR rounds using SP2 and nested alpha and beta constant-region primers. TCRdb redid the calling of the UMI-ligation and nested PCR reads with MiXCR, one entry per CDR3 protein. The sample lists approximately 150,000 distinct CDR3 sequences, 15% to 20% occurring once. The CDR3 spans 15 residues. V lost 3 bases to trimming and J lost 0 bases; unmatched junction nucleotides: 5. Germline values: CDR1 DFQATT, CDR2 SNEGSKA (reference sequence).

This receptor was taken from a human donor in good health. The sample consisted of naive CD8+ T cells from blood. The chain links TRBV20-1 to TRBJ1-5; TRBD1 agrees at 7 bases. The CDR3 loop reads CSARVTGYSNQPQHF. The CDR3, as DNA: TGCAGTGCTAGGGTGACAGGGTATAGCAATCAGCCCCAGCATTTT.